The subject of this entry is one TCR beta chain. Its target is not known. Sequencing relied on a cDNA template that was reverse transcribed from extracted RNA. Produced via immunoSEQ multiplex PCR; TCRdb's table is partial and in-frame only. The profile shows hundreds of thousands of clones, roughly two fifths of them singletons. Treatment described: oral pan-JAK inhibitor, 5-10 mg twice daily. Alopecia areata patients provided lesional scalp punch biopsies and peripheral blood, both collected for the study. This entry belongs to a study of CD8+ T cells in alopecia areata. Study overall: Tofacitinib was taken orally by treated patients, and the dose was 5 to 10 mg twice daily. Affected scalp percentage set treated patients' severity scores. Study-wide findings and caveats: Lesional scalp exceeded normal scalp in clonality, especially in alopecia totalis/universalis.

This CDR3 region has 16 residues. The V gene's germline CDR1 is MNHEY and CDR2 SVGAGI. The V and J ends lost 0 bases and 0 bases respectively, with 6 bases between them. The specimen was CD4+ T cells sorted from blood, collected at approximately week 30, from a patient treated with tofacitinib. The source of this sequence is a human donor with alopecia areata. The chain recombines TRBV6-5 with TRBJ2-6; tentatively, D is TRBD1 (6 bases). The CDR3 bases are TGTGCCAGCAGTTACTCGGGGGCCTCTGGGGCCAACGTCCTGACTTTC. Translated: CASSYSGASGANVLTF.